This T cell receptor beta chain was found in a study of persistence of HIV-infected CD4 T cells (dated by TCRdb to the early 2020s). Some background on the complete study: The study isolated CMV- and HIV-1 Gag-responding CD4+ T cells from ART-treated individuals to examine antigen-driven clonal expansion of HIV-1-infected cells. Peripheral blood samples of up to about 200 mL were obtained at multiple time points, with the exception of a couple of participants, for whom leukapheresis was performed at a single time point. Participants had been on suppressive ART for a median of roughly 8 years. TCRbeta sequencing assessed the clonality of all cells in each sorted population, while proviral sequencing assessed the clonality of infected cells. The TCR cluster analysis across participants included 8 participants for CMV and more than 5 participants for Gag. What the work shows at the level of the full study, not this receptor alone: TCR oligoclonality correlated with proviral oligoclonality within the same sorted populations. Antigen-responding cells were enriched for expanded CDR3beta sequences that were degenerate, which suggests that CD4+ responses to CMV and Gag underwent convergent selection. Only a small number of individuals took part in the study, and only a limited range of antigens was tested. Bulk TCR analyses could not be restricted to the rare CMV-responding cells that actually carried HIV-1 proviruses. Significantly lower TCRbeta richness was observed in CMV- and Gag-responding cells than in anti-CD3/anti-CD28-responding cells, and higher oligoclonality was observed in CMV-responding cells than in CD3/CD28-stimulated and Gag-responding cells.

This clone is regarded as medium-sized (0.01 to 0.1%). It has no known antigen specificity. The record has no base qualities; no much larger clone is one base away. V drops 2 bases and J drops 5 bases, leaving 16 bases in between. From the cysteine through the phenylalanine, the CDR3 covers 15 amino acids. The DNA shown is the 45-base CDR3, in frame from base 1. The germline V gene yields MDHEN for CDR1 and SYDVKM for CDR2. This specimen's treatment or condition label, interpreted: suppressive antiretroviral therapy. Cells were stimulated with lysates of CMV-infected fibroblasts at around 10 ug/mL. Memory CD4+ T cells that did not respond, being CD40L-negative, CD69-negative and CD45RO-high, were sorted as memory populations depleted of antigen-responding cells. HIV-1-infected adults in whom suppressive ART had been started during chronic infection were enrolled as participants. Participants had undetectable plasma HIV-1 RNA below 50 copies/mL for at least 4 years. To be included, a participant needed positive CMV serology and a CD4+ T cell count above 400 cells/uL. Before stimulation, PBMCs were isolated using density centrifugation and depleted of CD8+ T cells. CD8-depleted PBMCs were stimulated for 15 to 20 hours with anti-CD28/CD49d costimulation, CD40-blocking antibody and enfuvirtide to prevent new infections. Cell sorting was performed on a Beckman Coulter MoFlo Legacy or XDP sorter, and dead cells were excluded with propidium iodide. The QIAamp DNA Mini Kit was used for genomic DNA extraction from samples above one million cells, and the Quick-DNA Microprep Kit was used otherwise.

TCRbeta repertoires were sequenced from genomic DNA with the immunoSEQ hsTCRB assay version 4 in survey mode. Genomic DNA was diluted to roughly 9.5 ng/uL, using up to roughly 1 ug per sample for TCRbeta sequencing. For the original study's pipeline: TCRbeta data were analyzed in ImmunoSeq Analyzer 3.0, with diversity computed on productive nucleotide rearrangements. Using the Immunarch R package, lower-bound TCR diversity was estimated with the improved Chao index and clonality was estimated with the Gini coefficient. Nucleotide rearrangements that differed but encoded the same CDR3beta amino acid sequence were counted as separate clonotypes. TCRbeta sequences significantly enriched in antigen-responding cells relative to anti-CD3/anti-CD28-activated cells were identified by differential abundance analysis. GLIPH2 clustered TCRs by predicted peptide-MHC specificity, both within individual participants and across merged participant data sets. The clones in this table, taken by TCRdb from immuneACCESS, are in-frame only. Not every clone is retained; where verified, under half of the shortfall comes from an unresolved V gene, and the cause of the rest is unknown. V, J and clone size were drawn from that table, and D and trimming were deduced from the DNA. Recorded for this sample are roughly 34,000 clones; roughly 82% of them occurred a single time. 5% to 7% of the sample belongs to the ten largest clones.

This specimen consisted of CD4+ T cells sorted from PBMCs after approximately 20-hour stimulation, obtained from a patient who received antiretroviral therapy. The intended sense of this specimen's cell subset or site label: CD40L-CD69- CD45RO-high memory CD4 T cells not responding to CMV lysate. The chain is assembled from TRBV28 and TRBJ2-7, and TRBD2 may be the D gene, going by 6 matching bases. The TCR originated in an adult woman with HIV who was CMV-seropositive. Here is the DNA: TGTGCCAGCAGTTTAACAGGTGGAGGGAACCACGAGCAGTACTTC. Its coded protein is CASSLTGGGNHEQYF.